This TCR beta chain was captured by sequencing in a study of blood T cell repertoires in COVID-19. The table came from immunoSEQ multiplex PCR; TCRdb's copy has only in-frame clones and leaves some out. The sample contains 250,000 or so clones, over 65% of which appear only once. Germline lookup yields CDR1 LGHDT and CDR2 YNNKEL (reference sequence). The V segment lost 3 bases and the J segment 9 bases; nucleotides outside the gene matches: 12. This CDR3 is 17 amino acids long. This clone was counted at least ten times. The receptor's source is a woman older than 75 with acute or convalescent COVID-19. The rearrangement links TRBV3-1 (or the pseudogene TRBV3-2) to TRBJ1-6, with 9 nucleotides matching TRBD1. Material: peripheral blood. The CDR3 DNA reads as TGTGCCAGCAGCCAGAGCCGGGACAGGGTAACGGGTTCACCCCTCCACTTT. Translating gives CASSQSRDRVTGSPLHF.